This T cell receptor beta chain was sequenced in a study of T cells in Graves' hyperthyroidism and ophthalmopathy. V was cut by 5 bases and J by 3 bases, with 16 bases left in between. The CDR3 is 16 residues long. Per the germline V gene, CDR1 is MNHNS and CDR2 is SASEGT. RNA transcripts yielded amplified TCR beta CDR3 regions. Carried out on the TCR CDR3, a first-round RT-PCR used the HTBI primer set. Each CDR3 protein gets one entry after TCRdb re-called the multiplex PCR reads with MiXCR. Of over 500,000 distinct CDR3 sequences listed, roughly 18% were seen once; the top ten hold 17%. The TCR originated in a woman aged 18-30 years with Graves' ophthalmopathy. The chain combines TRBV6-1 with TRBJ2-2; possible D gene TRBD2, 5 bases. The sample comprised blood. DNA of the CDR3: TGTGCCAGCAGTCCCGGGGTCTTCCGGGACACCGGGGAGCTGTTTTTT. Translated, it gives CASSPGVFRDTGELFF.